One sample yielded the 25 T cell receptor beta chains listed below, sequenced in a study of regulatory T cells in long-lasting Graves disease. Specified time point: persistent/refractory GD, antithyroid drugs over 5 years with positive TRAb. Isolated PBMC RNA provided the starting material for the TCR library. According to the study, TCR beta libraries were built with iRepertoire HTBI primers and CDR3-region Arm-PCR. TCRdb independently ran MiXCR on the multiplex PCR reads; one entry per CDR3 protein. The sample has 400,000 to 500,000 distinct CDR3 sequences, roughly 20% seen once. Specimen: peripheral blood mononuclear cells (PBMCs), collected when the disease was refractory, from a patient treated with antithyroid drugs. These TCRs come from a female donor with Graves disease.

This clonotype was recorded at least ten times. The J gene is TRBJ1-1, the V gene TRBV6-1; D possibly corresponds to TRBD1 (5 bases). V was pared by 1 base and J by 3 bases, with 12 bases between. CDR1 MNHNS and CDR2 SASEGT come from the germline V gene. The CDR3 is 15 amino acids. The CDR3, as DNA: TGTGCCAGCAGTGAAGAGGACAACATGGACACTGAAGCTTTCTTT. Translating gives CASSEEDNMDTEAFF.

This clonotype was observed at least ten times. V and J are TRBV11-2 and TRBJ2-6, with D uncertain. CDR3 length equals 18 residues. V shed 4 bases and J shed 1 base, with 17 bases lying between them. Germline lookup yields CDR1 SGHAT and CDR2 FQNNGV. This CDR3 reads CASSSSRAVLSGANVLTF. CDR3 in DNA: TGTGCCAGCAGCTCGAGCCGTGCCGTTCTTTCTGGGGCCAACGTCCTGACTTTC.

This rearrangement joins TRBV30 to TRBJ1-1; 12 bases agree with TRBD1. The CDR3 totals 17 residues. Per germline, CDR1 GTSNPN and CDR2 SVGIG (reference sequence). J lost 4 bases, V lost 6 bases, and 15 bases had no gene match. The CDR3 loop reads CACPRWPGQGAGTEAFF. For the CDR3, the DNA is TGTGCCTGCCCCCGGTGGCCGGGACAGGGGGCAGGCACTGAAGCTTTCTTT.

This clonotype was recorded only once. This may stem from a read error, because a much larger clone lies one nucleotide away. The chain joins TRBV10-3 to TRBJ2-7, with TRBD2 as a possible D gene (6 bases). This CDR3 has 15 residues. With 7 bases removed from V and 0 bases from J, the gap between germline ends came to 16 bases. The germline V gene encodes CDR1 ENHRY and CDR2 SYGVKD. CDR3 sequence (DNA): TGTGCCATCAATGCCGGGGCTAGCGTCTCCTACGAGCAGTACTTC. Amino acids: CAINAGASVSYEQYF.

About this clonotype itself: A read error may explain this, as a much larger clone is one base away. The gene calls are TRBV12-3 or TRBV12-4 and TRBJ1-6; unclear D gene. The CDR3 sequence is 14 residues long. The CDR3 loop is CASSSTGPNSPFHF. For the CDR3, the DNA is TGTGCCAGCAGTTCCACTGGCCCTAATTCACCCTTCCACTTT.

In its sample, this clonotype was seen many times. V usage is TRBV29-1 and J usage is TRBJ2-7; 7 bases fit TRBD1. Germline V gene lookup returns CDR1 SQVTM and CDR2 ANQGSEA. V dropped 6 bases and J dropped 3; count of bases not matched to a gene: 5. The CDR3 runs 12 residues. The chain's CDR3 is CSVGQEDYEQYF. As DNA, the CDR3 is TGCAGCGTAGGACAGGAAGACTACGAGCAGTACTTC.

DNA for the CDR3: TGTGCCAGCAGTTACAGTCCCGGGGCCGGGGAGCTGTTTTTT. Amino acids: CASSYSPGAGELFF. The gene calls are TRBV6-4 and TRBJ2-2; possible D gene TRBD2, 5 bases. Germline V CDR1 and CDR2: MRHNA, SNTAGT. V lost 5 bases and J lost 6, with 13 bases in between. The CDR3 has 14 residues.

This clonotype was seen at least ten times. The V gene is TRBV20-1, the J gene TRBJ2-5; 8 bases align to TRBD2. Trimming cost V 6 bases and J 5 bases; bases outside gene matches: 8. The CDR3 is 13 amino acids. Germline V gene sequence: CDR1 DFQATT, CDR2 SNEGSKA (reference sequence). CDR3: CSAPAGVGETQYF. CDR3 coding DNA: TGCAGTGCCCCAGCGGGAGTTGGGGAGACCCAGTACTTC.

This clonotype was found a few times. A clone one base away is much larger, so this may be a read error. CDR3 region: CASSCGVYGYTF. The CDR3 DNA reads as TGTGCCAGCAGCTGCGGTGTCTATGGCTACACCTTC. The rearrangement links TRBV11-2 to TRBJ1-2; no reliable D call. Trimming stripped 4 bases from V and 4 bases from J, with 7 bases between. The CDR3 is 12 amino acids. Germline V gene sequence: CDR1 SGHAT, CDR2 FQNNGV.

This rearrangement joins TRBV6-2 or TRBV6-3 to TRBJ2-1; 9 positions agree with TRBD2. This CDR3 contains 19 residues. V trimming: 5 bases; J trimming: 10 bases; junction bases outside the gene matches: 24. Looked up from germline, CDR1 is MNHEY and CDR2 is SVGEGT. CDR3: CASSEATLTSGSRRREQFF. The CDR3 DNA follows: TGTGCCAGCAGTGAAGCCACACTCACTAGCGGGTCCCGGAGGAGAGAGCAGTTCTTC.

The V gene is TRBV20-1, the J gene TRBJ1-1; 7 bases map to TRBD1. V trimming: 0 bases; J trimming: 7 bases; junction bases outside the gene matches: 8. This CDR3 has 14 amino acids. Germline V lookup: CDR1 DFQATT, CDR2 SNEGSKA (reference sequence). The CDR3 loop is CSARDYQGEVEAFF. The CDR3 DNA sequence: TGCAGTGCTAGAGATTATCAGGGGGAGGTTGAAGCTTTCTTT.

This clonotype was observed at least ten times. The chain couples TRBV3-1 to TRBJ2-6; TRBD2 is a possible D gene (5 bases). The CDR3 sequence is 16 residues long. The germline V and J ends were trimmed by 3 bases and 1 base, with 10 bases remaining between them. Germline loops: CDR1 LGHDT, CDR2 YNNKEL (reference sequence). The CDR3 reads CASSHYPGSGANVLTF. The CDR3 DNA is TGTGCCAGCAGCCATTATCCGGGGTCTGGGGCCAACGTCCTGACTTTC.

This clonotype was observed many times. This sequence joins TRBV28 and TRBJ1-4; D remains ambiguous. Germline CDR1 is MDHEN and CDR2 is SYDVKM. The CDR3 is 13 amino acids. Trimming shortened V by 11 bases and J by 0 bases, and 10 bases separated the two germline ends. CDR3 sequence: CARPIATNEKLFF. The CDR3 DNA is TGTGCCCGTCCGATTGCAACTAATGAAAAACTGTTTTTT. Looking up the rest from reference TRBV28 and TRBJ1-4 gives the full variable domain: DVKVTQSSRYLVKRTGEKVFLECVQDMDHENMFWYRQDPGLGLRLIYFSYDVKMKEKGDIPEGYSVSREKKERFSLILESASTNQTSMYLCARPIATNEKLFFGSGTQLSVL.

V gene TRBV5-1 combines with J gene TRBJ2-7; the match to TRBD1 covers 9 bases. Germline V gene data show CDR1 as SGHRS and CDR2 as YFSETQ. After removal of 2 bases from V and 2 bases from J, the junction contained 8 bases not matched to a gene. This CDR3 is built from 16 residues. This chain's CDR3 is CASSFWGQGETYEQYF. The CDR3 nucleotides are TGCGCCAGCAGCTTCTGGGGACAGGGTGAAACCTACGAGCAGTACTTC.

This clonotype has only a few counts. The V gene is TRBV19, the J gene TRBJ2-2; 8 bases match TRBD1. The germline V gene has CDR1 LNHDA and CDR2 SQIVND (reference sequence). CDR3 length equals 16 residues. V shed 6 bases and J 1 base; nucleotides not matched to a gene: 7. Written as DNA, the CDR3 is TGTGCCAGTAGATCCGCCGGGACAGGGAACACCGGGGAGCTGTTTTTT. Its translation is CASRSAGTGNTGELFF.

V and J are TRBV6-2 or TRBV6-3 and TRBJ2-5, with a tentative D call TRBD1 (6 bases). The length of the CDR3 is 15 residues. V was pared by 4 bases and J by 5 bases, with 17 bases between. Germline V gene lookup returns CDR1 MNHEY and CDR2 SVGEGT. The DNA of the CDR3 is TGTGCCAGCAGTTTCGGACAGACTACCGGGGAGACCCAGTACTTC. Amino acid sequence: CASSFGQTTGETQYF.

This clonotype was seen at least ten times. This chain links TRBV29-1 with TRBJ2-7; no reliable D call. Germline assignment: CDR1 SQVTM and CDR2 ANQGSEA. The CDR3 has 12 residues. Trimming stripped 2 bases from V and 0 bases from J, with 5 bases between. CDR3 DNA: TGCAGCGTTGAAAGCAGCTCCTACGAGCAGTACTTC. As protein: CSVESSSYEQYF.

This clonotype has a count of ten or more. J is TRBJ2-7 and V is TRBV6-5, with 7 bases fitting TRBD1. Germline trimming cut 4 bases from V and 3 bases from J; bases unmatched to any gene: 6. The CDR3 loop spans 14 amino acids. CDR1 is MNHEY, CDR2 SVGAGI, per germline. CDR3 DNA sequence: TGTGCCAGCAGTTGGCCCGGGACAGACTACGAGCAGTACTTC. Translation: CASSWPGTDYEQYF.

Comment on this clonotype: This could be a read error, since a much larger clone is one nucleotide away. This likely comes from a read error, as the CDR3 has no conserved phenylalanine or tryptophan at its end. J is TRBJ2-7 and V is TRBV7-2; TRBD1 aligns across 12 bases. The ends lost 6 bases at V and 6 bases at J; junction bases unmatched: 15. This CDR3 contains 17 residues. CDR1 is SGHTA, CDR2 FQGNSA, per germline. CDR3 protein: CASSAGTGGPVASEQYL. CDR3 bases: TGTGCCAGCAGTGCCGGGACAGGGGGCCCCGTTGCCTCCGAGCAGTACCTC.

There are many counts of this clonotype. The CDR3 protein is CASSLEGFYGYTF. The CDR3 DNA reads TGTGCCAGCAGTTTAGAAGGATTCTATGGCTACACCTTC. V usage is TRBV12-3 or TRBV12-4 and J usage is TRBJ1-2; no reliable D call. Trimming cost V 1 base and J 4 bases, with 7 bases left between them. This CDR3 is built from 13 residues.

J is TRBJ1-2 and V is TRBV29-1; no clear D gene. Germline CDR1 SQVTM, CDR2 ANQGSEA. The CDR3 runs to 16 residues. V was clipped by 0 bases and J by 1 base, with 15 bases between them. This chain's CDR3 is CSVEDVASSFNYGYTF. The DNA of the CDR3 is TGCAGCGTTGAAGATGTAGCCTCCTCATTTAACTATGGCTACACCTTC.

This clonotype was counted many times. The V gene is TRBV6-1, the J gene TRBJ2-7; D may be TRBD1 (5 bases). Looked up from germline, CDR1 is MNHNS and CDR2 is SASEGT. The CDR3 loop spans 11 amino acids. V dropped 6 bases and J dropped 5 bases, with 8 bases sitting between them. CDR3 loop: CASSREDEQYF. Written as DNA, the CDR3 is TGTGCCAGCAGCAGGGAAGACGAGCAGTACTTC.

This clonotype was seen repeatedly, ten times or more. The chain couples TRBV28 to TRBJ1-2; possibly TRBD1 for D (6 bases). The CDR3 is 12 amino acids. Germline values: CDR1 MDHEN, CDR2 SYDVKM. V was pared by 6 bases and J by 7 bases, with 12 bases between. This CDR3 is CASRDSLAGYTF. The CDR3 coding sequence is TGTGCCAGCAGGGACAGTCTTGCTGGCTACACCTTC.

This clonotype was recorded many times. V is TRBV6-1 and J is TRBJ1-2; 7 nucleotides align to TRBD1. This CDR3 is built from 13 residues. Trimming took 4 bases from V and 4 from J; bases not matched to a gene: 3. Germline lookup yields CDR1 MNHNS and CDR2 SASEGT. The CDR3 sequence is CASSVQGTYGYTF. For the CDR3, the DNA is TGTGCCAGCAGTGTACAGGGGACCTATGGCTACACCTTC.

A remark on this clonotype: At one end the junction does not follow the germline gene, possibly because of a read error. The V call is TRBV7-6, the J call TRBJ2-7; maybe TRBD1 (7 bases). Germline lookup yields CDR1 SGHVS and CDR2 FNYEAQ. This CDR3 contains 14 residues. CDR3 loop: CAGRRDSDSYEQYF. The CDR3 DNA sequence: TGTGCCGGCAGGAGGGACAGTGACTCCTACGAGCAGTACTTC.